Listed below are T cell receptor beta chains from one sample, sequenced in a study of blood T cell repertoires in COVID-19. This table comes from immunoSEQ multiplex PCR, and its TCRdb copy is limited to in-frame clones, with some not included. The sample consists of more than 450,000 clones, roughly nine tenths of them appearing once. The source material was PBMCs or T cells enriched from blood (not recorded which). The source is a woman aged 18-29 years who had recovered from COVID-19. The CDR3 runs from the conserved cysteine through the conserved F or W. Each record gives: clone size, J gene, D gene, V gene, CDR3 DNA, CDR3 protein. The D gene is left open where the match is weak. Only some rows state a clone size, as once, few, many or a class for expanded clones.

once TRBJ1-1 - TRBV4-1 TGCGCCAGCAGCCAAGACAGGGTTAGTGAAGCTTTCTTT CASSQDRVSEAFF
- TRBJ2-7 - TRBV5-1 TGCGCCAGCAGCCAGGGACATCTAGAATTCTACGAGCAGTACTTC CASSQGHLEFYEQYF
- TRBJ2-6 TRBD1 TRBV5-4 TGTGCCAGCAGATGGGGACAGGGGTTCGCTGGGGCCAACGTCCTGACTTTC CASRWGQGFAGANVLTF
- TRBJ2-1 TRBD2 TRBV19 TGTGCCAGTAGTATGCGTCGGACTAGCGGGGACGACGAGCAGTTCTTC CASSMRRTSGDDEQFF
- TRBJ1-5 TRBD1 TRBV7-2 TGTGCCAGCAGTTTGAGGACAGGGCAGCCCCAGCATTTT CASSLRTGQPQHF
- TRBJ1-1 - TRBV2 TGTGCCAGCAGTTTATCAGGGGTTGTGAACACTGAAGCTTTCTTT CASSLSGVVNTEAFF
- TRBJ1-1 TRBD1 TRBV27 TGTGCCAGCAGAACAGGGGGATTAGATGAAGCTTTCTTT CASRTGGLDEAFF
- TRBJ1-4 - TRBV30 TGTGCCTGGAGTGTAAAAGGAGGGGAAAAACTGTTTTTT CAWSVKGGEKLFF
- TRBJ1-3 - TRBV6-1 TGTGCCAGCAGTGAATACTCCTACTCTGGAAACACCATATATTTT CASSEYSYSGNTIYF
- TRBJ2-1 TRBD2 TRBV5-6 TGTGCCAGCAGCTTTGGCCTAGCGGGGTCGACCCGCAATGAGCAGTTCTTC CASSFGLAGSTRNEQFF
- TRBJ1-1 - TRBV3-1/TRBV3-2 TGTGCCAGCAGCCAAGAGGGGGCAGGGCGTACTGAAGCTTTCTTT CASSQEGAGRTEAFF
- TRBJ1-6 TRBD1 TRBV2 TGTGCCAGCAGGGAACAGGGGGCACTCTCGTCACCCCTCCACTTT CASREQGALSSPLHF
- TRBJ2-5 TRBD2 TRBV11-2 TGTGCCAGCAGCCCTAGCGGGCTAACCCAAGAGACCCAGTACTTC CASSPSGLTQETQYF
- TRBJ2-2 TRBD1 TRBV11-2 TGTGCCAGCAGCTTAAGACTCGGGACAGGGGAGTTCGAGCTGTTTTTT CASSLRLGTGEFELFF
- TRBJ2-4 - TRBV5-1 TGCGCCAGCAGCTCCGGAGGGAACATTCAGTACTTC CASSSGGNIQYF
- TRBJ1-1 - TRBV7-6 TGTGCCAGCAGCTCGTATAACAGGATTGAAGCTTTCTTT CASSSYNRIEAFF
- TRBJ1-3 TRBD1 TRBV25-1 TGTGCCAGCAGTGAATCGGCAGGGGGCAGGAGAAACACCATATATTTT CASSESAGGRRNTIYF
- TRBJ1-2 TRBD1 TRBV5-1 TGCGCCAGCAGCCGGACAGGGGATGGCTACACCTTC CASSRTGDGYTF
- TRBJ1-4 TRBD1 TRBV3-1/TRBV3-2 TGTGCCAGCAGCCCGAGGACAGGGGGCTTGGATGAAAAACTGTTTTTT CASSPRTGGLDEKLFF
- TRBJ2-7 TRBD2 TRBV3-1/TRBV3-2 TGTGCCAGCAGCCAGAGGCGGGAGGGGACGTACTTC CASSQRREGTYF
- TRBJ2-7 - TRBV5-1 TGCGCCAGCACCTGGGGGGACAGTTCCTCCTACGAGCAGTACTTC CASTWGDSSSYEQYF
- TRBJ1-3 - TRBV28 TGTGCCAGCAGTACTCCCTACTCTGGAAACACCATATATTTT CASSTPYSGNTIYF
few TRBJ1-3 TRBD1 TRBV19 TGTGCCAGTAGTACCCGGGACAGGGGGCCCTCTGGAAACACCATATATTTT CASSTRDRGPSGNTIYF
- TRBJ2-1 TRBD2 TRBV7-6 TGTGCCAGCAGCCCCAGACTAGCGGGGGGGAGGGATGAGCAGTTCTTC CASSPRLAGGRDEQFF
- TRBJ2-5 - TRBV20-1 TGCAGTGCCGGACAACAAGAGACCCAGTACTTC CSAGQQETQYF
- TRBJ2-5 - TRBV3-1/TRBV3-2 TGTGCCAGCAGCCGGTTTGGGAGAGAAACCCAGTACTTC CASSRFGRETQYF
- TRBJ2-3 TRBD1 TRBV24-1 TGTGCCACCAGTGATCCACAGGGGGAGGATACGCAGTATTTT CATSDPQGEDTQYF
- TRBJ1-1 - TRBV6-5 TGTGCCAGCAGTTACTCGCGGGAAATAGGAACTGAAGCTTTCTTT CASSYSREIGTEAFF
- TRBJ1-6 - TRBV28 TGTGCCAGCAGCCCCATCGATAGGGGTAATTCACCCCTCCACTTT CASSPIDRGNSPLHF
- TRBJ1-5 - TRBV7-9 TGTGCCAGCCAGAACTTGAGGAATCAGCCCCAGCATTTT CASQNLRNQPQHF
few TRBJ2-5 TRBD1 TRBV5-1 TGCGCCAGCAGCTTATCAGGGGGCGAAGAGACCCAGTACTTC CASSLSGGEETQYF
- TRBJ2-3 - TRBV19 TGTGCCAGTAGTCCCCAAGAGATCACAGATACGCAGTATTTT CASSPQEITDTQYF
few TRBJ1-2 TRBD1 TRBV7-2 TGTGCCAGCAGCTTTTGGGGGACAGGGGGCGATGGCTACACCTTC CASSFWGTGGDGYTF
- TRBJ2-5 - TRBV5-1 TGCGCCAGCAGCTGGGGAGGTGACCAAGAGACCCAGTACTTC CASSWGGDQETQYF
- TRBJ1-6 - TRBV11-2 TGTGCCAGCAGCTCCTTAAATTCACCCCTCCACTTT CASSSLNSPLHF
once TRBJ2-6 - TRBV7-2 TGTGCCAGCAGCCCTAGGACAGCGACGAGCTCTGGGGCCAACGTCCTGACTTTC CASSPRTATSSGANVLTF
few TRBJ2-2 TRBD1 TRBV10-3 TGTGCCATCAGTGAGTCGACAGGGCAAGCCGGCACCGGGGAGCTGTTTTTT CAISESTGQAGTGELFF
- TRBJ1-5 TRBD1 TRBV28 TGTGCCAGCAGTCCTCCTCCGGGACAGGGCAATCAGCCCCAGCATTTT CASSPPPGQGNQPQHF
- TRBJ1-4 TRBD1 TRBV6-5 TGTGCCAGCACCGACAGGGGGGGTGAAAAACTGTTTTTT CASTDRGGEKLFF
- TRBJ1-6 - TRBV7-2 TGTGCCAGCAGCCCCTGGCTCCAAGAGGGTTCACCCCTCCACTTT CASSPWLQEGSPLHF
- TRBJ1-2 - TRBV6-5 TGTGCCAGCAGCACCCGACAGTTAGCTAACTATGGCTACACCTTC CASSTRQLANYGYTF
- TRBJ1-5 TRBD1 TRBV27 TGTGCCAGCGGGGAAGGGGGCCTGGGTCAGCCCCAGCATTTT CASGEGGLGQPQHF
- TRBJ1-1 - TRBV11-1 TGTGCCAGCAGCTTAGCCCCCTCGGACACTGAAGCTTTCTTT CASSLAPSDTEAFF
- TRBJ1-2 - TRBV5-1 TGCGCCAGCAGCCAACCCGAGGGCGCCCATGGCTACACCTTC CASSQPEGAHGYTF
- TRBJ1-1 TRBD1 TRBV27 TGTGCCAGCAGTAAAGGGACAGGGTTGAACACTGAAGCTTTCTTT CASSKGTGLNTEAFF
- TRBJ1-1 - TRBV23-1 TGCGCCAGCAGTCAGGGGGGAAAGGACACTGAAGCTTTCTTT CASSQGGKDTEAFF
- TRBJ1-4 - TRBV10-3 TGTGCCATCAGTGCGGACAGCGGAGAAAAACTGTTTTTT CAISADSGEKLFF